Listed below are T cell receptor beta chains from one sample, sequenced in a study of cytomegalovirus exposure and HLA in healthy donors. Assay used: immunoSEQ multiplex PCR; TCRdb lists only in-frame clones, some missing. The repertoire holds approximately 74,000 clones, with about 60% as singletons. Sequencing used PBMCs. The receptors come from a man aged 30 to 39 in good health and CMV-seropositive. The CDR3 runs from the conserved cysteine through the conserved F or W. The D gene is left open where the match is weak. A row's size may be missing; if present it is once, few, many or a size class.

V	D	J	size	DNA	CDR3
TRBV28	TRBD1	TRBJ1-2	NA	TGTGCCAGCAGTTTACTAGGACAGGGCGGCTATGGCTACACCTTC	CASSLLGQGGYGYTF
TRBV5-6	TRBD1	TRBJ2-7	NA	TGTGCCAGCAGCGGGGACAGGGGGCTTGAGGAGCAGTACTTC	CASSGDRGLEEQYF
TRBV10-1	NA	TRBJ2-3	NA	TGCGCCAGCAGAAAAGGAGGATGCCATCGTAGCACAGATACGCAGTATTTT	CASRKGGCHRSTDTQYF
TRBV4-2	NA	TRBJ1-4	NA	TGTGCCAGCAGCCAGGTTGGTGGGAGGGGGAATGAAAAACTGTTTTTT	CASSQVGGRGNEKLFF
TRBV5-6	TRBD1	TRBJ1-4	NA	TGTGCCAGCAGCGGAGAAGACAGGGTGGATTCGTATCGAAAACTGTTTTTT	CASSGEDRVDSYRKLFF
TRBV25-1	NA	TRBJ2-7	few	TGTGCCAGCAGTGGGACCGGGACACTAACCTACGAGCAGTACTTC	CASSGTGTLTYEQYF
TRBV4-3	TRBD1	TRBJ2-3	NA	TGCGCCAGCAGCCAACTATCACTCGGACAGGGTCCTCCTGGGGCGCAGTATTTT	CASSQLSLGQGPPGAQYF
TRBV7-9	TRBD1	TRBJ1-5	NA	TGTGCCAGCAGCTTCCACTCGACAGGGGGCCGCAGCAATCAGCCCCAGCATTTT	CASSFHSTGGRSNQPQHF
TRBV12-2	NA	TRBJ2-7	NA	TGTGCAAGTCGCCTCCCCGGACAGAACCACTACGAGCAGTACTTC	CASRLPGQNHYEQYF
TRBV7-7	NA	TRBJ2-2	NA	TGTGCTAGCAGCTACGGGATAGGTCTCGCCGGGGAGCTGTTTTTT	CASSYGIGLAGELFF
TRBV19	NA	TRBJ2-3	few	TGTGCCAGTAGTATATTGAGAGGTACTAGCACAGATACGCAGTATTTT	CASSILRGTSTDTQYF
TRBV15	NA	TRBJ2-5	few	TGTGCCACCACCCTTGGGGGACTCCAAGAGACCCAGTACTTC	CATTLGGLQETQYF
TRBV28	NA	TRBJ1-6	NA	TGTGCCAGTCTCCCTTCCGAGGGGGGGTTACTTCGGCCCCTCCACTTT	CASLPSEGGLLRPLHF
TRBV21-1	NA	TRBJ2-1	NA	TGTGCCAGCAGCAAGGAGGGTCATGAGCAGTTCTTC	CASSKEGHEQFF
TRBV7-2	TRBD1	TRBJ2-1	NA	TGTGCCAGCAGCTTAGTAGGTCAGGGGGTCCATGAGCAGTTCTTC	CASSLVGQGVHEQFF
TRBV6-6	TRBD1	TRBJ2-7	NA	TGTGCCAGCAGACAGGGACAGGTTTTACCCTACGAGCAGTACTTC	CASRQGQVLPYEQYF
TRBV5-4	NA	TRBJ2-7	NA	TGTGCCAGCAGCTTCGAGCAGGGGTACGAGCAGTACTTC	CASSFEQGYEQYF
TRBV10-3	NA	TRBJ2-1	NA	TGTGCCATCAGTGCTTTGACAAGCTCCTACAATGAGCAGTTCTTC	CAISALTSSYNEQFF
TRBV6-5	NA	TRBJ2-7	NA	TGTGCCAGCAGTTACGGGAGCGGATCCTACGAGCAGTACTTC	CASSYGSGSYEQYF
TRBV7-3	NA	TRBJ2-1	NA	TGTGCCAGCAGCCCCTCTACGACTAACCCATACAATGAGCAGTTCTTC	CASSPSTTNPYNEQFF
TRBV5-1	TRBD2	TRBJ2-7	NA	TGCGCCACCTCCAGGACTAGCGGGGGGGGATACGAGCAGTACTTC	CATSRTSGGGYEQYF
TRBV11-2	TRBD1	TRBJ2-7	NA	TGTGCCAGCAGCTTAGAAGGACAGGTCTATCTCGAGCAGTACTTC	CASSLEGQVYLEQYF